This entry lists 10 T cell receptor beta chains sequenced from one sample in a study of tumor and adjacent non-tumor tissue in lung cancer. The template was RNA from unsorted bulk tissue. More than 3 cm separated this lung sample from the edge of the tumor. Three rounds of nested PCR, following a modified ARM-PCR protocol, produced the TCRbeta library. In TCRdb, the multiplex PCR reads were re-called with MiXCR into one record per CDR3 protein. The repertoire includes some 66,000 distinct CDR3 sequences, 61% of them detected once, and more than 30% sits in the top ten. Sequenced input: distant non-tumor lung tissue. Receptors were obtained from a man in his 70s with non-small cell lung cancer.

This clonotype occurred many times. The chain joins TRBV20-1 to TRBJ2-1; TRBD2 aligns across 11 bases. Germline V gives CDR1 DFQATT, CDR2 SNEGSKA (reference sequence). This CDR3 region has 15 residues. The ends lost 3 bases at V and 9 bases at J; junction bases unmatched: 10. The CDR3 loop is CSASVLAGGPLEQFF. DNA for the CDR3: TGCAGTGCTAGCGTGCTAGCGGGAGGCCCACTTGAGCAGTTCTTC.

This clonotype has a count of ten or more. The V and J genes are TRBV5-4 and TRBJ2-7; the D gene is possibly TRBD1 (6 bases). V lost 4 bases and J 5 bases, leaving 13 bases between the germline ends. The germline gives CDR1 SGHNT, CDR2 YYREEE (reference sequence). The CDR3 is 13 residues long. CDR3 protein: CASSLQGRHEQYF. Here the CDR3 DNA reads TGTGCCAGCAGCCTACAGGGAAGGCACGAGCAGTACTTC.

The genes are TRBV29-1 and TRBJ1-4; TRBD1 is a possible D gene (6 bases). Germline CDR1 and CDR2: SQVTM and ANQGSEA. The CDR3 runs to 13 residues. Trimming left V 5 bases short and J 7 bases short, with 14 bases between. In DNA form, the CDR3 reads TGCAGCGTTAGAGGGGCAGGGGCTGAAAAACTGTTTTTT. Translated, it gives CSVRGAGAEKLFF.

On this clonotype: Compared with germline, one end of the junction differs, possibly owing to a read error. The rearrangement uses TRBV11-1 and TRBJ2-3; D is perhaps TRBD1 (5 bases). Germline V gene sequence: CDR1 SGHAT, CDR2 FQDESV (reference sequence). CDR3 size: 15 residues. CDR3 loop: CASSQDMGRANTQYF. CDR3 bases: TGTGCCAGCAGCCAAGACATGGGGCGAGCAAATACTCAGTATTTC.

Turning to this clonotype: A read error may explain this, as a much larger clone is one base away. This chain joins TRBV4-1 and TRBJ2-1; maybe TRBD1 (5 bases). Germline lookup yields CDR1 MGHRA and CDR2 YSYEKL. This CDR3 is built from 15 residues. CDR3 nucleotides: TGCGACAGCAGCCAAGGGGATTTTGCCTACAATGAGCAGTTCTTC. This codes for CDSSQGDFAYNEQFF.

This clonotype was seen ten or more times. The chain is built from TRBV7-9 and TRBJ1-4, with 9 bases identical to TRBD1. Germline CDR1 is SEHNR and CDR2 is FQNEAQ (reference sequence). The CDR3 runs 14 residues. The V segment lost 5 bases and the J segment 10 bases; nucleotides outside the gene matches: 8. CDR3 residues: CASSRGQGNVKLFF. CDR3 nucleotide sequence: TGTGCCAGCAGCCGGGGACAGGGAAACGTAAAACTGTTTTTT. Filled out from reference TRBV7-9 and TRBJ1-4, the complete variable domain reads DTGVSQNPRHKITKRGQNVTFRCDPISEHNRLYWYRQTLGQGPEFLTYFQNEAQLEKSRLLSDRFSAERPKGSFSTLEIQRTEQGDSAMYLCASSRGQGNVKLFFGSGTQLSVL.

Notes on this clonotype: This CDR3 is missing its conserved last phenylalanine or tryptophan, likely due to a read error. This chain joins TRBV29-1 and TRBJ2-3; TRBD2 matches at 7 bases. J lost 0 bases, V lost 6 bases, and 9 bases had no gene match. Germline CDR1 is SQVTM and CDR2 is ANQGSEA. CDR3 length: 15 amino acids. CDR3 bases: TGCAGCGTGAGCGGGGCCTCCCTTAGCACAGATACGCAGTATTTG. It is translated as CSVSGASLSTDTQYL.

This clonotype was seen more than once but under ten times. Lacking the conserved final phenylalanine or tryptophan, this CDR3 likely reflects a read error. The chain links TRBV11-2 to TRBJ2-7; D may correspond to TRBD1 or TRBD2 (5 bases each). The ends were cut back, 1 base at V and 0 bases at J, with 7 bases in the middle. Per the germline V gene, CDR1 is SGHAT and CDR2 is FQNNGV. The CDR3 length is 14 residues. CDR3 bases: TGTGCCAGCAGCTTAGGGGGGAACTCCTACGAGCAGTACCTC. Protein sequence: CASSLGGNSYEQYL.

At least ten counts were recorded for this clonotype. The chain couples TRBV6-5 to TRBJ2-3; 11 positions match TRBD2. In germline, CDR1 is MNHEY, CDR2 SVGAGI. CDR3 length: 14 amino acids. Trimming took 6 bases from V and 6 from J; bases not matched to a gene: 5. In DNA, the CDR3 is TGTGCCAGCAGACTAGCGGGAGTTTCCGATACGCAGTATTTT. This gives the protein CASRLAGVSDTQYF.

On this clonotype itself: The conserved phenylalanine or tryptophan is not found at the CDR3 terminus, so this likely reflects a read error. CDR3 sequence: CSVAGQGDPEAFV. The CDR3, as DNA: TGCAGCGTTGCGGGACAGGGAGATCCTGAAGCTTTCGTT. The chain employs TRBV29-1 and TRBJ1-1, with 9 positions matching TRBD1. Germline V gives CDR1 SQVTM, CDR2 ANQGSEA. The ends lost 4 bases at V and 6 bases at J; junction bases unmatched: 6. CDR3 length equals 13 residues.